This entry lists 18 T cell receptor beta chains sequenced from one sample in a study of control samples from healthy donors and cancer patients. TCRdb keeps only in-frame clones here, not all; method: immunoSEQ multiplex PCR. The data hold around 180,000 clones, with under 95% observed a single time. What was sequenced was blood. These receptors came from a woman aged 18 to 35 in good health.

The CDR3 region is CASSYRRTSYEQYF. CDR3 sequence (DNA): TGTGCCAGCAGTTACCGACGGACCTCCTACGAGCAGTACTTC. The chain recombines TRBV6-5 with TRBJ2-7; D uncertain. Germline V lookup: CDR1 MNHEY, CDR2 SVGAGI. The CDR3 runs to 14 residues. The V end was cut by 2 bases, the J end by 0 bases, with 8 bases between.

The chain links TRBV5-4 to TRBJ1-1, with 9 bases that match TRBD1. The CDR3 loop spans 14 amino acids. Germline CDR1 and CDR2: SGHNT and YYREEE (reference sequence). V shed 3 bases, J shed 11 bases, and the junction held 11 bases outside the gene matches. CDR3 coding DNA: TGTGCCAGCAGCTCTAGCCGGGACAGGGAAGCGGCTTTCTTT. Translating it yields CASSSSRDREAAFF.

CDR3 in amino acids: CASSDVAGTYNEQFF. The CDR3 DNA reads TGTGCCAGCAGCGACGTAGCGGGAACTTACAATGAGCAGTTCTTC. The chain carries TRBV9 and TRBJ2-1, with 8 bases lining up with TRBD2. J lost 4 bases, V lost 3 bases, and 6 bases had no gene match. The CDR3 runs to 15 residues. CDR1 SGDLS and CDR2 YYNGEE come from the germline V gene.

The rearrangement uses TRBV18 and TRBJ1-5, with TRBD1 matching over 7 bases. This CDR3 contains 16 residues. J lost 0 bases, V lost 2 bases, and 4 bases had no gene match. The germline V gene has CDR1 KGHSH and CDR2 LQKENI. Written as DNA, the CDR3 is TGTGCCAGCTCACCAGGACAGGCCCCTAGCAATCAGCCCCAGCATTTT. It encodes CASSPGQAPSNQPQHF.

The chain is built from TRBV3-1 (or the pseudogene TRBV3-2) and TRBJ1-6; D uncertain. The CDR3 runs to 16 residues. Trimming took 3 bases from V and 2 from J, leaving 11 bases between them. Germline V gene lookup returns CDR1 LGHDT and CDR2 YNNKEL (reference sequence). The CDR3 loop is CASSHRSVAYNSPLHF. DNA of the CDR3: TGTGCCAGCAGCCATCGCTCGGTAGCCTATAATTCACCCCTCCACTTT.

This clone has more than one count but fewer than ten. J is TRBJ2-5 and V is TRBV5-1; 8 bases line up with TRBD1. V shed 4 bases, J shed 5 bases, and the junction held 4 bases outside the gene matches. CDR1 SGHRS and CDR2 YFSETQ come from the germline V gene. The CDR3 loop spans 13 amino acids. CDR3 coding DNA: TGCGCCAGCAGCCCACGACAGGGGGAGACCCAGTACTTC. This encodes CASSPRQGETQYF.

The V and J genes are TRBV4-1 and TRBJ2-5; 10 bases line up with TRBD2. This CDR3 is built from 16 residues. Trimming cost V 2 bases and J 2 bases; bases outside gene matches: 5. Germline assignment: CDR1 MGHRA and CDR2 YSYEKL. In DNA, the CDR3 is TGCGCCAGCAGCCAAACCAGCGGGGGGGCACAAGAGACCCAGTACTTC. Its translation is CASSQTSGGAQETQYF.

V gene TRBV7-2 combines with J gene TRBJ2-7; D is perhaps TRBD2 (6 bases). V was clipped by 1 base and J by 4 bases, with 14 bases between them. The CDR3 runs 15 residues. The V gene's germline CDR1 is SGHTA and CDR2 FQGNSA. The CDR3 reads CASSLGDGGIYEQYF. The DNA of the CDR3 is TGTGCCAGCAGCTTAGGGGACGGGGGTATATACGAGCAGTACTTC.

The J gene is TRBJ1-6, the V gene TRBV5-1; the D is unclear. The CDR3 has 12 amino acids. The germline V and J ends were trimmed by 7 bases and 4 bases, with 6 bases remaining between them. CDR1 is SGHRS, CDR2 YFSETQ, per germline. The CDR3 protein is CASAEYNSPLHF. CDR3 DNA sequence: TGCGCCAGCGCAGAATATAATTCACCCCTCCACTTT. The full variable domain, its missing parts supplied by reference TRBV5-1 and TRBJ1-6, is KAGVTQTPRYLIKTRGQQVTLSCSPISGHRSVSWYQQTPGQGLQFLFEYFSETQRNKGNFPGRFSGRQFSNSRSEMNVSTLELGDSALYLCASAEYNSPLHFGNGTRLTVT.

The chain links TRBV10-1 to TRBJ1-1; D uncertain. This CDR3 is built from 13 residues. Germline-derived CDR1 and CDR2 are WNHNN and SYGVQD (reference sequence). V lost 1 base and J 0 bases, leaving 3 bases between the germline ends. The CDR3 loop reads CASSEFVNTEAFF. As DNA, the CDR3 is TGCGCCAGCAGTGAGTTTGTGAACACTGAAGCTTTCTTT.

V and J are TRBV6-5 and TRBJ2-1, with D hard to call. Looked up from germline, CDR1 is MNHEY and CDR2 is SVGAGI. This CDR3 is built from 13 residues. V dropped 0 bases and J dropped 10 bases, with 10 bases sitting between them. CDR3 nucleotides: TGTGCCAGCAGTTACTCCACCAGAGGCGAGCAGTTCTTC. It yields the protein CASSYSTRGEQFF.

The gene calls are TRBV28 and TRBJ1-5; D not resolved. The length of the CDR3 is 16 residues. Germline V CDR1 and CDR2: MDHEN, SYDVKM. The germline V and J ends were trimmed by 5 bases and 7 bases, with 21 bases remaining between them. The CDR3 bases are TGTGCCAGCAGTCCCCGTGTGGGCCTACCACCCCAGCCCCAGCATTTT. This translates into CASSPRVGLPPQPQHF.

The CDR3 bases are TGCGCCAGCAGCCAAGGGACTAGCGGGAGCTCCTACGAGCAGTACTTC. It encodes CASSQGTSGSSYEQYF. The rearrangement joins TRBV4-1 to TRBJ2-7; TRBD2 aligns across 13 bases. Per germline, CDR1 MGHRA and CDR2 YSYEKL. V trimming: 1 base; J trimming: 0 bases; junction bases outside the gene matches: 0. This CDR3 is 16 amino acids long.

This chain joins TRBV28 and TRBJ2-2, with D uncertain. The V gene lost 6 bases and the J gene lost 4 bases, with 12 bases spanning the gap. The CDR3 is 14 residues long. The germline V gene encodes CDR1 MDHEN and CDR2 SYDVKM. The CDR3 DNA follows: TGTGCCAGCAGATTCCTTCCCGTCACCGGGGAGCTGTTTTTT. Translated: CASRFLPVTGELFF.

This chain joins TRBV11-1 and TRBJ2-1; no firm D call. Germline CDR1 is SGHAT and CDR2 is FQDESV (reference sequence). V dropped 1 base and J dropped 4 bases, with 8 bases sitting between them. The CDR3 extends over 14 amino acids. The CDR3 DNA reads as TGTGCCAGCAGCTTAGAGGGAATTTACAATGAGCAGTTCTTC. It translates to CASSLEGIYNEQFF.

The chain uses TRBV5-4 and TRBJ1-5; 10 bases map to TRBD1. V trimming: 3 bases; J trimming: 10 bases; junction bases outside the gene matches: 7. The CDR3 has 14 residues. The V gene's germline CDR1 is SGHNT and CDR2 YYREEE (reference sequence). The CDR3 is CASSSFDRGQPQHF. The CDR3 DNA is TGTGCCAGCAGCTCTTTCGACAGGGGGCAACCCCAGCATTTT.

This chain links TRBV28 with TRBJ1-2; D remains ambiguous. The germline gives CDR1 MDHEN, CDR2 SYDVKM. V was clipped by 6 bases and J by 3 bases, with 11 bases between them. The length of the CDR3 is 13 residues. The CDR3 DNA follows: TGTGCCAGCAGCACAGTGTCCTACTATGGCTACACCTTC. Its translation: CASSTVSYYGYTF.

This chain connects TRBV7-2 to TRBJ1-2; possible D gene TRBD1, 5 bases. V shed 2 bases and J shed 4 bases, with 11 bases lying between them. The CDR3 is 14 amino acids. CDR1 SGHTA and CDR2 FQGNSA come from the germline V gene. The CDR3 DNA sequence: TGTGCCAGCAGCTTACGGGACGCTTCCTATGGCTACACCTTC. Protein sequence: CASSLRDASYGYTF.